This is a list of T cell receptor beta chains from one sample in a study of early T cells in non-severe SARS-CoV-2 infection. Each CDR3 protein gets one entry after TCRdb re-called the 5' RACE reads with MiXCR. The sample holds around 67,000 distinct CDR3 sequences; around 13% are singletons and the top ten take around 1.3%. Sequenced input: whole blood. The receptors were gathered from an adult who was a healthcare worker with PCR-confirmed SARS-CoV-2 infection or an uninfected control (not recorded which). The CDR3 runs from the conserved cysteine through the conserved F or W. Each record gives: D gene, J gene, V gene, clone size, CDR3 protein, CDR3 DNA. The D gene is left open where the match is weak. Clone size is not always given. Where it is, it says once, few, many or a class for expanded clones.

d_call: NA
j_call: TRBJ1-2
v_call: TRBV18
clone_size: many
cdr3_aa: CASSPPSGIGYTF
cdr3_nt: TGTGCCAGCTCACCACCGTCAGGGATCGGCTACACCTTC

d_call: NA
j_call: TRBJ1-2
v_call: TRBV6-5
clone_size: NA
cdr3_aa: CASSYSQGYYGYTF
cdr3_nt: TGTGCCAGCAGTTACTCCCAGGGATACTATGGCTACACCTTC

d_call: NA
j_call: TRBJ1-5
v_call: TRBV12-3/TRBV12-4
clone_size: many
cdr3_aa: CARGTLNSRQVPLPQHF
cdr3_nt: TGTGCCAGAGGGACCCTAAACTCTCGGCAGGTCCCCCTTCCCCAGCATTTT

d_call: NA
j_call: TRBJ2-2
v_call: TRBV6-4
clone_size: many
cdr3_aa: CASSAGNTGELFF
cdr3_nt: TGTGCCAGCAGTGCCGGGAACACCGGGGAGCTGTTTTTT

d_call: NA
j_call: TRBJ1-1
v_call: TRBV18
clone_size: NA
cdr3_aa: CASSPSIDRSEAFF
cdr3_nt: TGTGCCAGCTCACCCTCAATCGACAGGTCTGAAGCTTTCTTT

d_call: NA
j_call: TRBJ1-6
v_call: TRBV7-2
clone_size: many
cdr3_aa: CASSSSSKGLGNSPLHF
cdr3_nt: TGTGCCAGCAGCTCGTCCTCGAAGGGTCTGGGGAATTCACCCCTCCACTTT

d_call: TRBD2
j_call: TRBJ2-3
v_call: TRBV10-3
clone_size: many
cdr3_aa: CAIGGILAGVEDTQYF
cdr3_nt: TGTGCCATCGGAGGAATACTAGCGGGAGTCGAAGATACGCAGTATTTT

d_call: NA
j_call: TRBJ1-4
v_call: TRBV29-1
clone_size: few
cdr3_aa: CSVAVYNEKLFF
cdr3_nt: TGCAGCGTTGCGGTCTATAATGAAAAACTGTTTTTT

d_call: TRBD1
j_call: TRBJ1-5
v_call: TRBV7-9
clone_size: many
cdr3_aa: CASSLAKTGGRSNQPQHF
cdr3_nt: TGTGCCAGCAGCTTAGCCAAGACAGGGGGCAGGAGCAATCAGCCCCAGCATTTT

d_call: TRBD1
j_call: TRBJ2-7
v_call: TRBV20-1
clone_size: many
cdr3_aa: CSAKNRGQYEQYF
cdr3_nt: TGCAGTGCTAAAAACAGGGGGCAATACGAGCAGTACTTC

d_call: NA
j_call: TRBJ2-2
v_call: TRBV29-1
clone_size: NA
cdr3_aa: CSARNTGELFF
cdr3_nt: TGCAGCGCCCGCAACACCGGGGAGCTGTTTTTT

d_call: TRBD1
j_call: TRBJ1-1
v_call: TRBV6-2/TRBV6-3
clone_size: many
cdr3_aa: CASSRTGGETEAFF
cdr3_nt: TGTGCCAGCAGTCGTACAGGGGGCGAGACTGAAGCTTTCTTT

d_call: NA
j_call: TRBJ2-4
v_call: TRBV7-8
clone_size: NA
cdr3_aa: CASSLGGQAKNIQYF
cdr3_nt: TGTGCCAGCAGCTTAGGGGGGCAAGCCAAAAACATTCAGTACTTC

d_call: TRBD2
j_call: TRBJ2-1
v_call: TRBV6-5
clone_size: many
cdr3_aa: CASRSLAGGPYNEQFF
cdr3_nt: TGTGCCAGCAGGTCACTAGCGGGAGGACCATACAATGAGCAGTTCTTC

d_call: NA
j_call: TRBJ1-4
v_call: TRBV28
clone_size: many
cdr3_aa: CASSPRLGEKLFF
cdr3_nt: TGTGCCAGCAGTCCTAGACTGGGAGAGAAACTGTTTTTT

d_call: NA
j_call: TRBJ1-1
v_call: TRBV7-9
clone_size: many
cdr3_aa: CASSLDGQGLGTEAFF
cdr3_nt: TGTGCCAGCAGCTTAGACGGGCAGGGGCTGGGCACTGAAGCTTTCTTT

d_call: TRBD1
j_call: TRBJ2-7
v_call: TRBV12-5
clone_size: NA
cdr3_aa: CASGPGTGSYEQYF
cdr3_nt: TGTGCTAGTGGCCCCGGGACAGGGAGTTACGAGCAGTACTTC

d_call: NA
j_call: TRBJ2-1
v_call: TRBV11-2
clone_size: many
cdr3_aa: CASSLGRGRDRYNEQFF
cdr3_nt: TGTGCCAGCAGCTTAGGGAGGGGGAGAGACCGATACAATGAGCAGTTCTTC

d_call: TRBD1
j_call: TRBJ1-5
v_call: TRBV12-3/TRBV12-4
clone_size: many
cdr3_aa: CASSLAQTGGNQPQHF
cdr3_nt: TGTGCCAGCAGTTTGGCCCAGACAGGGGGCAATCAGCCCCAGCATTTT

d_call: NA
j_call: TRBJ2-1
v_call: TRBV12-3/TRBV12-4
clone_size: NA
cdr3_aa: CASSFPMSGFDEQFF
cdr3_nt: TGTGCCAGCAGTTTTCCCATGTCTGGGTTCGATGAGCAGTTCTTC

d_call: NA
j_call: TRBJ1-2
v_call: TRBV6-5
clone_size: NA
cdr3_aa: CASSKGTYGYTF
cdr3_nt: TGTGCCAGCAGTAAAGGGACCTATGGCTACACCTTC

d_call: NA
j_call: TRBJ2-1
v_call: TRBV6-1
clone_size: many
cdr3_aa: CASSEALGNEQFF
cdr3_nt: TGTGCCAGCAGTGAAGCGCTTGGTAATGAGCAGTTCTTC

d_call: TRBD1
j_call: TRBJ2-2
v_call: TRBV28
clone_size: many
cdr3_aa: CASKTGGPGELFF
cdr3_nt: TGTGCCAGCAAGACAGGGGGGCCCGGGGAGCTGTTTTTT

d_call: NA
j_call: TRBJ1-5
v_call: TRBV28
clone_size: many
cdr3_aa: CASRTAVTQHF
cdr3_nt: TGTGCCAGCAGGACAGCCGTGACCCAGCATTTT

d_call: NA
j_call: TRBJ2-1
v_call: TRBV10-3
clone_size: NA
cdr3_aa: CAIRGWDEQFF
cdr3_nt: TGTGCCATCCGGGGTTGGGATGAGCAGTTCTTC

d_call: TRBD1
j_call: TRBJ2-5
v_call: TRBV10-3
clone_size: many
cdr3_aa: CAISGFNWDRQETQYF
cdr3_nt: TGTGCCATCAGTGGCTTCAATTGGGACAGACAAGAGACCCAGTACTTC

d_call: NA
j_call: TRBJ2-6
v_call: TRBV6-2/TRBV6-3
clone_size: NA
cdr3_aa: CASSYGSSGANVLTF
cdr3_nt: TGTGCCAGCAGTTACGGGAGCTCTGGGGCCAACGTCCTGACTTTC

d_call: NA
j_call: TRBJ2-7
v_call: TRBV7-2
clone_size: many
cdr3_aa: CARRGRVSEQYF
cdr3_nt: TGTGCCAGGAGGGGGAGGGTAAGCGAGCAGTACTTC

d_call: TRBD1
j_call: TRBJ1-1
v_call: TRBV20-1
clone_size: many
cdr3_aa: CSARDQGGSTEAFF
cdr3_nt: TGCAGTGCTAGAGATCAAGGGGGCAGCACTGAAGCTTTCTTT

d_call: NA
j_call: TRBJ2-5
v_call: TRBV10-3
clone_size: many
cdr3_aa: CATWDEETQYF
cdr3_nt: TGTGCCACCTGGGACGAAGAGACCCAGTACTTC

d_call: TRBD2
j_call: TRBJ2-1
v_call: TRBV5-1
clone_size: many
cdr3_aa: CASSTGLAVTYNEQFF
cdr3_nt: TGCGCCAGCAGCACAGGACTAGCCGTGACCTACAATGAGCAGTTCTTC

d_call: TRBD1
j_call: TRBJ1-4
v_call: TRBV12-3/TRBV12-4
clone_size: many
cdr3_aa: CASGRDRDVKLFF
cdr3_nt: TGTGCCAGCGGACGGGACAGGGACGTCAAACTGTTTTTT

d_call: NA
j_call: TRBJ2-7
v_call: TRBV3-1
clone_size: few
cdr3_aa: CASSQERGEQYF
cdr3_nt: TGTGCCAGCAGCCAAGAAAGAGGGGAGCAGTACTTC

d_call: NA
j_call: TRBJ2-2
v_call: TRBV7-2
clone_size: many
cdr3_aa: CASSLDRNTGELFF
cdr3_nt: TGTGCCAGCAGCTTAGACAGGAATACCGGGGAGCTGTTTTTT

d_call: NA
j_call: TRBJ2-7
v_call: TRBV6-5
clone_size: NA
cdr3_aa: CANSVGSTYEQYF
cdr3_nt: TGTGCCAACAGTGTCGGGTCAACCTACGAGCAGTACTTC

d_call: NA
j_call: TRBJ2-1
v_call: TRBV29-1
clone_size: many
cdr3_aa: CSKKTGVGEQFF
cdr3_nt: TGCAGCAAGAAGACCGGGGTCGGTGAGCAGTTCTTC

d_call: TRBD2
j_call: TRBJ2-7
v_call: TRBV20-1
clone_size: few
cdr3_aa: CSAFKTSGRKDEQYF
cdr3_nt: TGCAGTGCTTTTAAGACTAGCGGGAGAAAGGACGAGCAGTACTTC

d_call: TRBD1
j_call: TRBJ2-6
v_call: TRBV6-2/TRBV6-3
clone_size: many
cdr3_aa: CASSGTGDSGANVLTF
cdr3_nt: TGTGCCAGCAGTGGGACAGGGGACTCTGGGGCCAACGTCCTGACTTTC

d_call: NA
j_call: TRBJ1-5
v_call: TRBV6-6
clone_size: many
cdr3_aa: CASSYGQGYQPQHF
cdr3_nt: TGTGCCAGCAGTTACGGGCAGGGCTATCAGCCCCAGCATTTT

d_call: NA
j_call: TRBJ2-7
v_call: TRBV10-3
clone_size: many
cdr3_aa: CAISESGDSSYEQYF
cdr3_nt: TGTGCCATCAGTGAGTCAGGGGACTCCTCCTACGAGCAGTACTTC

d_call: NA
j_call: TRBJ1-1
v_call: TRBV5-8
clone_size: NA
cdr3_aa: CASSLVGTKDTEAFF
cdr3_nt: TGTGCCAGCAGCTTGGTCGGAACCAAAGACACTGAAGCTTTCTTT

d_call: NA
j_call: TRBJ1-5
v_call: TRBV19
clone_size: many
cdr3_aa: CASSPPLNTRGQPQHF
cdr3_nt: TGTGCCAGTAGTCCCCCGTTGAACACACGGGGACAGCCCCAGCATTTT

d_call: TRBD1
j_call: TRBJ1-1
v_call: TRBV7-9
clone_size: few
cdr3_aa: CASSLDRGDTEAFF
cdr3_nt: TGTGCCAGCAGCTTAGACAGGGGCGACACTGAAGCTTTCTTT

d_call: NA
j_call: TRBJ1-2
v_call: TRBV24-1
clone_size: many
cdr3_aa: CATSDQTVTVLNGYTF
cdr3_nt: TGTGCCACCAGTGATCAGACAGTAACAGTACTCAATGGCTACACCTTC

d_call: NA
j_call: TRBJ1-2
v_call: TRBV29-1
clone_size: many
cdr3_aa: CSVEEAGAGGYTF
cdr3_nt: TGCAGCGTTGAAGAAGCGGGCGCTGGGGGCTACACCTTC

d_call: NA
j_call: TRBJ2-3
v_call: TRBV28
clone_size: NA
cdr3_aa: CASFTTGPDTQYF
cdr3_nt: TGTGCCAGCTTTACAACAGGGCCAGATACGCAGTATTTT

d_call: NA
j_call: TRBJ2-2
v_call: TRBV2
clone_size: many
cdr3_aa: CASRDKYSRAGLFF
cdr3_nt: TGTGCCAGCAGAGACAAATACTCCAGGGCAGGGCTGTTTTTT

d_call: TRBD1
j_call: TRBJ2-5
v_call: TRBV24-1
clone_size: many
cdr3_aa: CATSPGQGEQTQYF
cdr3_nt: TGTGCCACCAGCCCCGGACAGGGCGAGCAGACCCAGTACTTC